The clone carrying this T cell receptor (beta chain) was seen only once. This sample stems from a study of blood T cell repertoires in COVID-19. Method: immunoSEQ multiplex PCR; TCRdb's copy keeps in-frame clones and lacks some. The sample records more than 95,000 clones, around 76% being singletons. Germline CDR1 MGHDK, CDR2 SYGVNS. This CDR3 spans 16 amino acids. With V trimmed by 9 bases and J by 0 bases, 11 bases remained unmatched. The sequenced material came from peripheral blood. This receptor was identified in a man aged 60 to 69 with acute or convalescent COVID-19. The chain recombines TRBV25-1 with TRBJ1-5, with 7 bases matching TRBD1. The CDR3 protein is CARGTARIYSNQPQHF. The DNA for the CDR3 is TGTGCCAGAGGGACAGCCCGGATTTATAGCAATCAGCCCCAGCATTTT.